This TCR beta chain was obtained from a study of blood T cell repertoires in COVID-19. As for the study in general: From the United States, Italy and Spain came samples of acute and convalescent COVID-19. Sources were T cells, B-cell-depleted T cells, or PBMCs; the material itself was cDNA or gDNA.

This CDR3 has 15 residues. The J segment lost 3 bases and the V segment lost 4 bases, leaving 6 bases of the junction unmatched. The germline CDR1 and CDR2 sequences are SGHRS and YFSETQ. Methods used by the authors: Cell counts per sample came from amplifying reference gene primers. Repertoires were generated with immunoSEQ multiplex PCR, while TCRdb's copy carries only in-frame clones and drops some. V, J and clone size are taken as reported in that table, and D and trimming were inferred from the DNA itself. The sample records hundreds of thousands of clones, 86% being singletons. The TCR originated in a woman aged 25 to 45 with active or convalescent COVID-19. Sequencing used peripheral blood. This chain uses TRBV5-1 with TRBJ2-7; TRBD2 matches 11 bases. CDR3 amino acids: CASSTSGLAVYEQYF. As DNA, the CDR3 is TGCGCCAGCAGCACTTCGGGACTAGCGGTCTACGAGCAGTACTTC. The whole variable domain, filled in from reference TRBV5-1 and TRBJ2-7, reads KAGVTQTPRYLIKTRGQQVTLSCSPISGHRSVSWYQQTPGQGLQFLFEYFSETQRNKGNFPGRFSGRQFSNSRSEMNVSTLELGDSALYLCASSTSGLAVYEQYFGPGTRLTVT.